This T cell receptor beta chain stems from a study of cytomegalovirus exposure and HLA in healthy donors. Study findings and constraints: High specificity and sensitivity for cytomegalovirus status were reported for the classifier. In vitro assays verified that a few CMV-associated chains recognized CMV antigens specifically. Within the 120 validation repertoires, first-cohort TCR clusters tended to co-occur, according to a later analysis.

The CDR3 is 16 amino acids. Germline lookup yields CDR1 SGHTA and CDR2 FQGNSA. V shed 5 bases and J 1 base; nucleotides not matched to a gene: 7. Libraries were prepared by immunoSEQ multiplex PCR; TCRdb keeps only in-frame clonotypes and omits some of them. This table holds some 140,000 clones, 85% to 90% found once. Only one count was recorded for this clone. The antigen is unknown. The sequenced sample consisted of PBMCs. The chain links TRBV7-2 to TRBJ2-5; 10 positions agree with TRBD2. The source of this sequence is a woman aged 18-29 years in good health and CMV-seropositive. CDR3 DNA sequence: TGTGCCAGCAGCCGGGGGCCTAGCGGGGGCCAAGAGACCCAGTACTTC. It specifies CASSRGPSGGQETQYF.